The 3 T cell receptor beta chains listed next were all sequenced from one sample in a study of T-cell memory formation after mild COVID-19. A single record per CDR3 protein comes from TCRdb applying MiXCR to the 5' RACE reads. Among approximately 52,000 distinct CDR3 sequences listed, around 9.7% were seen once. Sequenced material: PBMCs or a T cell subset sorted from them (not recorded which). The receptors derive from an adult woman who had mild COVID-19 (a few samples of this study predate the infection). Cell type and time point are not known.

This clonotype was seen ten or more times. The genes are TRBV12-3 or TRBV12-4 and TRBJ2-7, with a weak D call TRBD2 (7 bases). Trimming removed 3 bases from V and 5 bases from J, with 17 bases in between. The CDR3 loop spans 15 amino acids. The CDR3 coding sequence is TGTGCCAGCAGTTTGATGGGGGGGCCCTTCGACGAGCAGTACTTC. Translation gives CASSLMGGPFDEQYF.

This clonotype was counted between two and nine times. The gene calls are TRBV6-5 and TRBJ1-1, with D possibly TRBD1 on 6 matching bases. V lost 6 bases to trimming and J lost 13 bases, with 21 bases between them. The CDR3 runs 13 residues. CDR1 is MNHEY, CDR2 SVGAGI, per germline. As DNA, the CDR3 is TGTGCCAGCAGAGTTACCAGGGACATGGAGGGTTTCTTT. Amino acids: CASRVTRDMEGFF.

By proportion, this clonotype is medium-sized. V is TRBV12-3 or TRBV12-4 and J is TRBJ2-1; possibly TRBD1 for D (5 bases). The CDR3 length is 11 residues. Trimming left V 5 bases short and J 7 bases short, with 6 bases between. The CDR3 DNA is TGTGCCAGCAGTCCAGGGAATGAGCAGTTCTTC. This translates into CASSPGNEQFF.